This T cell receptor (beta chain) is drawn from a study of T-cell reconstitution after alpha-beta-depleted transplantation in children. Study-wide findings and caveats: The origin of high day-60 TCRbeta diversity in some patients lay in surviving recipient T cells and thymic progenitors.

The sample holds one count of this clonotype. Its antigen is not known. Since a much larger clone is just one base distant, this may be a read error. Library preparation (for TCRbeta) was performed with unique molecular identifiers. One entry per CDR3 protein results from TCRdb running MiXCR on the PCR reads. The sample holds 540,000 or so distinct CDR3 sequences, more than 20% seen once. Trimming cost V 7 bases and J 12 bases, with 25 bases left between them. Per the germline V gene, CDR1 is DFQATT and CDR2 is SNEGSKA (reference sequence). The length of the CDR3 is 14 residues. The sequence derives from a boy younger than two who had a stem cell transplant for acute myeloid leukemia, so the T cells may come from the graft donor. Sample: PBMCs, mostly from graft donor cells, taken 360 days after TCRalphabeta/CD19-depleted stem cell transplant. This chain uses TRBV20-1 with TRBJ2-4; D is ambiguous. In DNA form, the CDR3 reads TGCAGTGGAGGTGGGCCGTCTGAGTCCGGCACTCAGTACTTC. It translates to CSGGGPSESGTQYF.